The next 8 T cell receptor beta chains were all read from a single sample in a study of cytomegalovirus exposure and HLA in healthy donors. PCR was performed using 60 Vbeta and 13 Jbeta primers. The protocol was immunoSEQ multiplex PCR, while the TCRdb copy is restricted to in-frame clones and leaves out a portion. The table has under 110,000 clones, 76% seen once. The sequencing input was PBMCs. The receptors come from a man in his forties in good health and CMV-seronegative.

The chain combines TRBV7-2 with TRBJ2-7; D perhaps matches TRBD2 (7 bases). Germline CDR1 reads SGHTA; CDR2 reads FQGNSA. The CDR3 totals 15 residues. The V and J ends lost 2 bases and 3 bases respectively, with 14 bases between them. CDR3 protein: CASSLSGGANYEQYF. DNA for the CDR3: TGTGCCAGCAGCTTATCGGGGGGCGCCAACTACGAGCAGTACTTC. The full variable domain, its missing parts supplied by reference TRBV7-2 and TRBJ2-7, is GAGVSQSPSNKVTEKGKDVELRCDPISGHTALYWYRQSLGQGLEFLIYFQGNSAPDKSGLPSDRFSAERTGGSVSTLTIQRTQQEDSAVYLCASSLSGGANYEQYFGPGTRLTVT.

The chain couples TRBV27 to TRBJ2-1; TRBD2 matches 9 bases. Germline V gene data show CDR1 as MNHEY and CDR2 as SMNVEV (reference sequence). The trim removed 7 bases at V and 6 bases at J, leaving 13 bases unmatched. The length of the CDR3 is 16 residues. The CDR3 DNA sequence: TGTGCCAGCATTCCAACGGCGGGGGGGAGGGTCAATGAGCAGTTCTTC. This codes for CASIPTAGGRVNEQFF.

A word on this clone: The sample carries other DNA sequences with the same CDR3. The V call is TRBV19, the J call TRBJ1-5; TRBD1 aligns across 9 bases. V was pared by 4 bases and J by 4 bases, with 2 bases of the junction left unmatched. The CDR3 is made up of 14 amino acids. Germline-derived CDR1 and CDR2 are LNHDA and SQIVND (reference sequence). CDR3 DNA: TGTGCCAGTAGTAAAGGGACAGGGAATCAGCCCCAGCATTTT. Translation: CASSKGTGNQPQHF. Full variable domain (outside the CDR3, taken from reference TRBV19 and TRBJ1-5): DGGITQSPKYLFRKEGQNVTLSCEQNLNHDAMYWYRQDPGQGLRLIYYSQIVNDFQKGDIAEGYSVSREKKESFPLTVTSAQKNPTAFYLCASSKGTGNQPQHFGDGTRLSIL.

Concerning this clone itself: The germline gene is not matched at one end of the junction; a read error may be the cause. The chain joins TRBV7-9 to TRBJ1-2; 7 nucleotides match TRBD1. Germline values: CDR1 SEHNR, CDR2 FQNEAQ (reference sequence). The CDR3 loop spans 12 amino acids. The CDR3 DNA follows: TGTTCCAGCAGCTCAGACAGGGTCCGCTACACCTTC. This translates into CSSSSDRVRYTF.

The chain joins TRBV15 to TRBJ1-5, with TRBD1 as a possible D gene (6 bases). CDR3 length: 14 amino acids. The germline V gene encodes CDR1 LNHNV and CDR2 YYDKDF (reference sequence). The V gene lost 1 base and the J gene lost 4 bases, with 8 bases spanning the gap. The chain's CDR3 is CATSRGDKNQPQHF. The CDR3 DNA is TGTGCCACCAGCAGAGGGGACAAAAATCAGCCCCAGCATTTT.

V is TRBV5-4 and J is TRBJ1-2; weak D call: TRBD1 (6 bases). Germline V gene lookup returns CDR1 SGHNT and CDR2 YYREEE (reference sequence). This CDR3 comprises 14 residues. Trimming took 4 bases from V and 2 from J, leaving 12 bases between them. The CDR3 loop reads CASSAPQGNYGYTF. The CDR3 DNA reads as TGTGCCAGCAGCGCGCCCCAGGGGAACTATGGCTACACCTTC.

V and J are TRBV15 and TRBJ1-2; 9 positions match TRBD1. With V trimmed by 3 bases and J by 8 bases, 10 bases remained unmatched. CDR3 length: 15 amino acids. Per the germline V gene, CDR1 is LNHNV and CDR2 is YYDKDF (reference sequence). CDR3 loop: CATSRVGQGIDGYTF. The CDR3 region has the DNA TGTGCCACCAGCAGGGTTGGACAGGGGATTGACGGCTACACCTTC. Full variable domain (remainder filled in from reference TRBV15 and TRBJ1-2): DAMVIQNPRYQVTQFGKPVTLSCSQTLNHNVMYWYQQKSSQAPKLLFHYYDKDFNNEADTPDNFQSRRPNTSFCFLDIRSPGLGDTAMYLCATSRVGQGIDGYTFGSGTRLTVV.

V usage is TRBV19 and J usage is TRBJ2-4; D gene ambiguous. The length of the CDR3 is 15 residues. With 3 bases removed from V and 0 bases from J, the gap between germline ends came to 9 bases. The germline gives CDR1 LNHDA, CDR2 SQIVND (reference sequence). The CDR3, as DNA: TGTGCCAGTAGTATTAGCCCTCTAGCCAAAAACATTCAGTACTTC. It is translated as CASSISPLAKNIQYF.